This entry describes one TCR beta chain. This specimen belongs to a study of blood T cells in healthy people across ages. A second PCR, run for roughly 7 to 12 cycles, used a sample-barcoded 5' primer plus a J-beta primer mix. A single record per CDR3 protein comes from TCRdb applying MiXCR to the 5' RACE reads. The table records more than 650,000 distinct CDR3 sequences, about 20% of them present only once. The V end lost 5 bases, the J end lost 9 bases, and 20 bases lay between the germline ends. The CDR3 contains 15 residues. This TCR was recovered from a man between 70 and 80 years old in good health. The chain combines TRBV12-3 or TRBV12-4 with TRBJ1-5, with D possibly TRBD1 on 6 matching bases. The specimen sequenced was blood. This CDR3 is CASSPTGKRGGPQHF. In DNA, the CDR3 is TGTGCCAGCAGTCCGACCGGCAAGAGGGGGGGGCCCCAGCATTTT.